A single sample gave rise to the 8 T cell receptor beta chains below, sequenced in a study of regulatory T cells in long-lasting Graves disease. Described time point: newly diagnosed GD, antithyroid drugs for less than 3 months. There was RNA extracted from PBMCs, and the TCR library was made from it. Building of the TCR beta libraries involved iRepertoire HTBI primers and Arm-PCR of CDR3 regions. A single record per CDR3 protein comes from TCRdb applying MiXCR to the multiplex PCR reads. The sample records roughly 360,000 distinct CDR3 sequences, around 11% being singletons. These data are also associated with another study on T cells in Graves' hyperthyroidism and ophthalmopathy.

The material sequenced was peripheral blood mononuclear cells (PBMCs), taken at new diagnosis, from a patient treated with antithyroid drugs. These receptors were obtained from a young woman with Graves disease.

This clonotype was recorded many times. This sequence joins TRBV11-2 and TRBJ2-3; 7 nucleotides align to TRBD1. Losses at the gene ends were 3 bases for V and 2 bases for J; bases not matched to a gene: 14. Germline loops: CDR1 SGHAT, CDR2 FQNNGV. The CDR3 length is 18 residues. CDR3 bases: TGTGCCAGCAGCTTCAGGCCCCGGGGACAGAAAGACACAGATACGCAGTATTTT. Translation gives CASSFRPRGQKDTDTQYF. Drawing the rest from reference TRBV11-2 and TRBJ2-3, the complete variable domain is EAGVAQSPRYKIIEKRQSVAFWCNPISGHATLYWYQQILGQGPKLLIQFQNNGVVDDSQLPKDRFSAERLKGVDSTLKIQPAKLEDSAVYLCASSFRPRGQKDTDTQYFGPGTRLTVL.

This clonotype has a handful of counts. The chain uses TRBV9 and TRBJ2-2, with D unresolved. The germline V and J ends were trimmed by 3 bases and 4 bases, with 4 bases remaining between them. The CDR3 is made up of 12 amino acids. Germline V gives CDR1 SGDLS, CDR2 YYNGEE. DNA of the CDR3: TGTGCCAGCAGCGACTTCACCGGGGAGCTGTTTTTT. This sequence encodes CASSDFTGELFF.

CDR3 nucleotides: TGTGCCAGCACTCCCCAACAGGGTTTTCCCTCCGAGCAGTACTTC. Protein: CASTPQQGFPSEQYF. The genes are TRBV28 and TRBJ2-7; weak D call: TRBD1 (6 bases). Trimming removed 7 bases from V and 6 bases from J, with 22 bases in between. This CDR3 has 15 amino acids. Per the germline V gene, CDR1 is MDHEN and CDR2 is SYDVKM.

This clonotype appeared a few times. The chain is built from TRBV4-2 and TRBJ1-1; unclear D gene. The germline CDR1 and CDR2 sequences are LGHNA and YNFKEQ. This CDR3 comprises 15 residues. Trimming pared 0 bases from V and 0 bases from J, leaving 8 bases between. CDR3 nucleotides: TGTGCCAGCAGCCAAGATAGGGCAGTGAACACTGAAGCTTTCTTT. Encoded protein: CASSQDRAVNTEAFF.

V and J are TRBV4-3 and TRBJ2-5; 8 nucleotides align to TRBD2. Germline-derived CDR1 and CDR2 are LGHNA and YSLEER. CDR3 length equals 15 residues. The V gene end was trimmed by 1 base and the J gene end by 5 bases; junction bases not matched to a gene: 6. Here the CDR3 reads CASSQGVSGIETQYF. CDR3 sequence (DNA): TGCGCCAGCAGCCAAGGGGTTAGCGGGATTGAGACCCAGTACTTC.

A note on this clonotype: Because the CDR3 is missing its conserved closing phenylalanine or tryptophan, this is likely a read error. V and J are TRBV28 and TRBJ2-5; D not certain. The V end was cut by 2 bases, the J end by 5 bases, with 9 bases between. Germline assignment: CDR1 MDHEN and CDR2 SYDVKM. The CDR3 spans 13 residues. CDR3 DNA: TGTGCCAGCAGTTTAGTGGTTGCGGAGACCCAGTACTCC. This gives the protein CASSLVVAETQYS.

The chain links TRBV20-1 to TRBJ1-5; D call uncertain. CDR3 length: 12 residues. V dropped 6 bases and J dropped 1 base, with 7 bases sitting between them. CDR1 is DFQATT and CDR2 is SNEGSKA in the germline V gene (reference sequence). DNA for the CDR3: TGCAGTGCGGCTCGGAGCAATCAGCCCCAGCATTTT. Protein product: CSAARSNQPQHF.

This clonotype was recorded only once. One end of the junction is discordant with germline, which a read error may explain. DNA of the CDR3: TGTGCTAGTAGTATATACGATCAGCCCCAGCATTTT. The encoded protein is CASSIYDQPQHF. The chain combines TRBV19 with TRBJ1-5; D call uncertain. The germline V gene has CDR1 LNHDA and CDR2 SQIVND (reference sequence). The CDR3 totals 12 residues.